Below, one T cell receptor (beta chain) is given with its context. Its antigen remains unidentified. The data originate from a study of brain T cells in children with intractable seizures. General study findings and limits: Viral specificity was inferred only from CDR3 similarity; HCMV serostatus was unknown.

Here immunoSEQ multiplex PCR was the method, and the copy in TCRdb shows in-frame clones only, minus some. The table includes hundreds of thousands of clones, 93% detected once. Time point of the sample: blood from clinic visit 5 months post-surgery; TSC patient then seizure free. Patients received at least one anti-epileptic drug before surgery. The source of this sequence is a boy less than two years old with tuberous sclerosis and intractable seizures. The sample consisted of peripheral blood, taken 4 to 5 months after surgery.

CDR3 amino acids: CASLGQPAFGEKLFF. DNA for the CDR3: TGTGCCAGCCTTGGACAGCCCGCCTTTGGGGAAAAACTGTTTTTT. The V and J genes are TRBV5-5 and TRBJ1-4, with D tentatively TRBD1 (6 bases). Deletions cut 7 bases from V and 8 bases from J, with 21 bases between. The germline gives CDR1 SGHKS, CDR2 YYEKEE (reference sequence). The CDR3 covers 15 residues. The entire variable domain, with the rest obtained from reference TRBV5-5 and TRBJ1-4, is as follows: DAGVTQSPTHLIKTRGQQVTLRCSPISGHKSVSWYQQVLGQGPQFIFQYYEKEERGRGNFPDRFSARQFPNYSSELNVNALLLGDSALYLCASLGQPAFGEKLFFGSGTQLSVL.